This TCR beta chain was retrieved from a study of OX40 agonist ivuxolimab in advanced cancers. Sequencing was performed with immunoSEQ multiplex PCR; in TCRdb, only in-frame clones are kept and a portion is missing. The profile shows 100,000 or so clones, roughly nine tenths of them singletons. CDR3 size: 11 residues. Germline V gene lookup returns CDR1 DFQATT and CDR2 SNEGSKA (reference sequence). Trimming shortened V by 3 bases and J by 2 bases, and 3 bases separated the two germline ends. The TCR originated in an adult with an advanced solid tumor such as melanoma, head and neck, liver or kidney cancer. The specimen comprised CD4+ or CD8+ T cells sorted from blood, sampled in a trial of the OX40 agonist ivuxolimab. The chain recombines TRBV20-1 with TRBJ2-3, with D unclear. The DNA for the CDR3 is TGCAGTGCTAGGCTCACAGATACGCAGTATTTT. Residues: CSARLTDTQYF.